The sequence of this T cell receptor (beta chain) was determined in a study of T cells in Graves' hyperthyroidism and ophthalmopathy. For the study at large: Peripheral blood specimens were obtained at initial diagnosis, prior to any treatment.

TCR beta CDR3 sequences were amplified from RNA transcripts. Carried out on the TCR CDR3, a first-round RT-PCR used the HTBI primer set. Via MiXCR, TCRdb re-called the multiplex PCR reads, giving one row per CDR3 protein. The data show some 500,000 distinct CDR3 sequences, approximately 24% seen once. CDR3 length equals 12 residues. The V gene's germline CDR1 is MNHNS and CDR2 SASEGT. This clonotype showed up many times. Its antigen is currently unknown. The junction departs from the called germline gene at one end, perhaps through a read error. Uncontrolled infection, other autoimmune disease, pregnancy or lactation excluded patients. Study observations and caveats: Blood shared most expanded thyroid clonotypes above 0.001.

This rearrangement joins TRBV6-1 to TRBJ1-6; D is ambiguous. The sequencing sample was made of blood. The TCR was taken from a woman aged 25-40 years with Graves' ophthalmopathy. CDR3 amino acids: CASTDNNPPLHF. In DNA, the CDR3 is TGTGCCAGCACAGATAATAATCCACCCCTCCACTTT.